The next 26 T cell receptor beta chains were all read from a single sample in a study of shared clonotypes between healthy human individuals. The method was immunoSEQ multiplex PCR; TCRdb's version includes in-frame clones alone and lacks a portion of them. Here the sample spans about 2.4 million clones, roughly 93% being singletons. Sequenced input: naive CD4+ T cells from PBMCs. Regarding subset: CD45RA+ positively selected. These TCRs come from a man younger than 30 in good health. Some clones in this sample may be carry-over from other donors' samples.

The chain uses TRBV11-2 and TRBJ1-2; 7 positions match TRBD1. This CDR3 is built from 17 residues. The junction had 10 bases not matched to a gene; V was cut back by 1 base and J by 2 bases. The germline gives CDR1 SGHAT, CDR2 FQNNGV. The CDR3 sequence: CASSLARQGRGNYGYTF. The CDR3 DNA follows: TGTGCCAGCAGCTTAGCCCGACAGGGTAGAGGAAACTATGGCTACACCTTC.

The chain couples TRBV28 to TRBJ2-7; a possible D gene is TRBD1 (5 bases). This CDR3 comprises 14 residues. The germline V gene encodes CDR1 MDHEN and CDR2 SYDVKM. With 5 bases removed from V and 2 bases from J, the gap between germline ends came to 13 bases. This CDR3 is CASSISGITYEQYF. CDR3 DNA: TGTGCCAGCAGTATCTCAGGGATCACCTACGAGCAGTACTTC.

The chain joins TRBV5-1 to TRBJ1-5, with unresolved D. V gave up 0 bases and J gave up 4 bases, with 8 bases separating them. Germline CDR1 is SGHRS and CDR2 is YFSETQ. This CDR3 comprises 14 residues. The CDR3 region has the DNA TGCGCCAGCAGCTTGGGTCGCAGTAATCAGCCCCAGCATTTT. Its translation: CASSLGRSNQPQHF.

This sequence joins TRBV4-3 and TRBJ2-2; D gene unclear. The CDR3 loop spans 16 amino acids. The ends were cut back, 4 bases at V and 4 bases at J, with 16 bases in the middle. The germline V gene has CDR1 LGHNA and CDR2 YSLEER. In DNA form, the CDR3 reads TGCGCCAGCAGCCTTGAGTTTTCCGGTGGCACCGGGGAGCTGTTTTTT. Protein sequence: CASSLEFSGGTGELFF.

In DNA form, the CDR3 reads TGCGCCAGCAGCCAAGCTAACTCCAGGGATTACTATGGCTACACCTTC. This codes for CASSQANSRDYYGYTF. This rearrangement joins TRBV4-1 to TRBJ1-2; possibly TRBD1 for D (5 bases). CDR1 is MGHRA and CDR2 is YSYEKL in the germline V gene. The CDR3 has 16 residues. Trimming took 1 base from V and 3 from J, leaving 15 bases between them.

A remark on this clone: Other DNA sequences within the sample encode an identical CDR3. The chain has TRBV30 and TRBJ2-7, with 7 positions matching TRBD1. Trimming removed 1 base from V and 4 bases from J; junction bases left unmatched: 4. The CDR3 totals 13 residues. Germline assignment: CDR1 GTSNPN and CDR2 SVGIG (reference sequence). CDR3 region: CAWSGAGGYEQYF. CDR3 sequence (DNA): TGTGCCTGGAGTGGCGCAGGGGGTTACGAGCAGTACTTC. The variable domain in full, with the rest retrieved from reference TRBV30 and TRBJ2-7, is SQTIHQWPATLVQPVGSPLSLECTVEGTSNPNLYWYRQAAGRGLQLLFYSVGIGQISSEVPQNLSASRPQDRQFILSSKKLLLSDSGFYLCAWSGAGGYEQYFGPGTRLTVT.

The chain combines TRBV6-1 with TRBJ2-6; 8 bases map to TRBD1. CDR1 and CDR2 from the germline V gene are MNHNS and SASEGT. The CDR3 contains 18 residues. J was trimmed by 0 bases and V by 3 bases; bases with no gene match: 7. The CDR3 loop is CASSDRTGPSSGANVLTF. CDR3 DNA: TGTGCCAGCAGTGACAGGACAGGGCCCAGCTCTGGGGCCAACGTCCTGACTTTC.

A single count supports this clone. This chain connects TRBV27 to TRBJ2-7; 7 nucleotides match TRBD1. The V gene's germline CDR1 is MNHEY and CDR2 SMNVEV (reference sequence). V was clipped by 7 bases and J by 4 bases; unmatched bases: 13. This CDR3 has 15 residues. CDR3 nucleotide sequence: TGTGCCAGCATAACCAGACAGGGTAGGGGTTACGAGCAGTACTTC. Translated: CASITRQGRGYEQYF.

This chain connects TRBV5-6 to TRBJ2-3; TRBD2 is a possible D gene (5 bases). CDR3 length equals 14 residues. The germline V gene encodes CDR1 SGHDT and CDR2 YYEEEE. Trimming took 4 bases from V and 4 from J, leaving 13 bases between them. CDR3: CASSPILGADTQYF. In DNA, the CDR3 is TGTGCCAGCAGCCCGATCCTCGGGGCAGATACGCAGTATTTT.

A single count supports this clone. The gene calls are TRBV5-8 and TRBJ2-7; 11 bases match TRBD2. V was pared by 2 bases and J by 7 bases, with 8 bases of the junction left unmatched. Germline V lookup: CDR1 SGHTS, CDR2 YDEGEE. This CDR3 has 15 residues. The CDR3 DNA follows: TGTGCCAGCAGCTTCCCTCGACTAGCGGGAAGTGAGCAGTACTTC. Amino acids: CASSFPRLAGSEQYF.

This clone has more than one count but fewer than ten. This CDR3 reads CSASSAYGYTF. DNA for the CDR3: TGCAGTGCTAGTTCAGCCTATGGCTACACCTTC. The chain carries TRBV20-1 and TRBJ1-2; D is undetermined. The V end lost 3 bases, the J end lost 4 bases, and 6 bases lay between the germline ends. This CDR3 has 11 residues. CDR1 DFQATT and CDR2 SNEGSKA come from the germline V gene (reference sequence).

In the case of this clone: No DNA is shown, since the ends of the CDR3 on it are uncertain; the CDR3 is the one TCRdb lists. This chain links TRBV6-6 with TRBJ2-7; TRBD2 is the table's D call and was not checked against the DNA. Germline V lookup: CDR1 MNHNY, CDR2 SVGAGI (reference sequence). Including both end residues, the CDR3 is 15 amino acids long. The CDR3 reads CASSSSVAGGDEQYF.

The chain joins TRBV5-1 to TRBJ2-5; no clear D. There are 15 residues in the CDR3. Germline CDR1 and CDR2: SGHRS and YFSETQ. Trimming removed 2 bases at V and 1 base at J, with 12 bases between. The CDR3 sequence: CASSFGPQTQETQYF. The CDR3, as DNA: TGCGCCAGCAGCTTCGGTCCACAGACCCAAGAGACCCAGTACTTC.

This clone was counted between two and nine times. This chain connects TRBV14 to TRBJ1-2; 8 bases agree with TRBD1. Germline trimming cut 3 bases from V and 3 bases from J; bases unmatched to any gene: 3. This CDR3 has 14 residues. Germline V gives CDR1 SGHDN, CDR2 FVKESK. CDR3 coding DNA: TGTGCCAGCAGCCACTCAGGGGGCGACTATGGCTACACCTTC. Its translation is CASSHSGGDYGYTF.

This clone was seen once. The sample contains more than one DNA sequence encoding this CDR3. The chain employs TRBV5-1 and TRBJ2-1, with D tentatively TRBD2 (6 bases). This CDR3 region has 15 residues. V dropped 0 bases and J dropped 1 base, with 8 bases sitting between them. Germline V gene sequence: CDR1 SGHRS, CDR2 YFSETQ. The CDR3 spells CASSLVGGSYNEQFF. The CDR3 DNA sequence: TGCGCCAGCAGCTTGGTCGGGGGATCCTACAATGAGCAGTTCTTC.

This clone was recorded only once. This chain connects TRBV7-2 to TRBJ2-1, with 11 nucleotides matching TRBD2. The CDR3 extends over 17 amino acids. V lost 4 bases to trimming and J lost 4 bases; unmatched junction nucleotides: 9. Germline-derived CDR1 and CDR2 are SGHTA and FQGNSA. The CDR3 DNA sequence: TGTGCCAGCAGCTCGACCCGGACTAGCGGGCAATACAATGAGCAGTTCTTC. This translates into CASSSTRTSGQYNEQFF. The whole variable domain, remainder taken from reference TRBV7-2 and TRBJ2-1, is GAGVSQSPSNKVTEKGKDVELRCDPISGHTALYWYRQSLGQGLEFLIYFQGNSAPDKSGLPSDRFSAERTGGSVSTLTIQRTQQEDSAVYLCASSSTRTSGQYNEQFFGPGTRLTVL.

The chain uses TRBV2 and TRBJ2-5; D is uncertain. This CDR3 contains 11 residues. Trimming removed 6 bases at V and 13 bases at J, with 15 bases between. Germline values: CDR1 SNHLY, CDR2 FYNNEI. The CDR3: CASRTLYDRYF. In DNA form, the CDR3 reads TGTGCCAGCAGGACACTCTACGATCGGTACTTC.

The chain couples TRBV2 to TRBJ1-1, with D uncertain. The V end was cut by 5 bases, the J end by 1 base, with 14 bases between. The CDR3 loop spans 15 amino acids. Germline CDR1 SNHLY, CDR2 FYNNEI. The CDR3 is CASSPRSGRNTEAFF. Written as DNA, the CDR3 is TGTGCCAGCAGTCCCCGGAGTGGCAGGAACACTGAAGCTTTCTTT. Full variable domain (outside the CDR3, taken from reference TRBV2 and TRBJ1-1): EPEVTQTPSHQVTQMGQEVILRCVPISNHLYFYWYRQILGQKVEFLVSFYNNEISEKSEIFDDQFSVERPDGSNFTLKIRSTKLEDSAMYFCASSPRSGRNTEAFFGQGTRLTVV.

The genes are TRBV7-2 and TRBJ1-2; D not certain. CDR3 size: 14 residues. Trimming cost V 6 bases and J 5 bases, with 16 bases left between them. The germline V gene has CDR1 SGHTA and CDR2 FQGNSA. The CDR3 region has the DNA TGTGCCAGCAGTTTTTCCCCTCGTCGGTATGGCTACACCTTC. This sequence encodes CASSFSPRRYGYTF.

This chain joins TRBV27 and TRBJ2-7; possible D gene TRBD1, 5 bases. CDR1 is MNHEY and CDR2 is SMNVEV in the germline V gene (reference sequence). The CDR3 consists of 15 residues. The V gene lost 0 bases and the J gene lost 4 bases, with 13 bases spanning the gap. CDR3 DNA sequence: TGTGCCAGCAGTTTATCGATACCAGGGCCGTACGAGCAGTACTTC. Protein sequence: CASSLSIPGPYEQYF.

This chain uses TRBV11-2 with TRBJ1-1; D is ambiguous. This CDR3 has 15 residues. V lost 3 bases and J 0 bases, leaving 11 bases between the germline ends. Germline V gene lookup returns CDR1 SGHAT and CDR2 FQNNGV. The CDR3 loop is CASSFRWSVNTEAFF. In DNA form, the CDR3 reads TGTGCCAGCAGCTTTCGGTGGTCCGTGAACACTGAAGCTTTCTTT. The complete variable domain, with remaining parts taken from reference TRBV11-2 and TRBJ1-1, reads EAGVAQSPRYKIIEKRQSVAFWCNPISGHATLYWYQQILGQGPKLLIQFQNNGVVDDSQLPKDRFSAERLKGVDSTLKIQPAKLEDSAVYLCASSFRWSVNTEAFFGQGTRLTVV.

The V call is TRBV11-3, the J call TRBJ2-7, with 7 bases lining up with TRBD2. The CDR3 loop spans 14 amino acids. J lost 6 bases, V lost 5 bases, and 10 bases had no gene match. Germline CDR1 SGHNT, CDR2 YENEEA. CDR3 coding DNA: TGTGCCAGCAGCCGGACTAGTCGGTTGGGCGAGCAGTACTTC. It codes for CASSRTSRLGEQYF. Full variable domain (remainder filled in from reference TRBV11-3 and TRBJ2-7): EAGVVQSPRYKIIEKKQPVAFWCNPISGHNTLYWYLQNLGQGPELLIRYENEEAVDDSQLPKDRFSAERLKGVDSTLKIQPAELGDSAVYLCASSRTSRLGEQYFGPGTRLTVT.

Regarding this clone: Other nucleotide sequences in the sample specify the same CDR3. The J gene is TRBJ2-5, the V gene TRBV9; D might be TRBD1 or TRBD2, each matching 5 bases. V was cut by 3 bases and J by 2 bases, with 11 bases left in between. Germline V gives CDR1 SGDLS, CDR2 YYNGEE. This CDR3 is 14 amino acids long. The CDR3 protein is CASSAGTAQETQYF. In nucleotides, the CDR3 is TGTGCCAGCAGCGCTGGGACGGCGCAAGAGACCCAGTACTTC.

In this sample, this clone turned up once. The V call is TRBV7-2, the J call TRBJ2-3; tentative D call: TRBD2 (6 bases). The ends were cut back, 5 bases at V and 3 bases at J, with 18 bases in the middle. CDR1 SGHTA and CDR2 FQGNSA come from the germline V gene. The CDR3 has 16 residues. The CDR3 here is CASSPPGGGITDTQYF. CDR3 in DNA: TGTGCCAGCAGCCCGCCCGGCGGAGGGATTACAGATACGCAGTATTTT. Filled out from reference TRBV7-2 and TRBJ2-3, the complete variable domain reads GAGVSQSPSNKVTEKGKDVELRCDPISGHTALYWYRQSLGQGLEFLIYFQGNSAPDKSGLPSDRFSAERTGGSVSTLTIQRTQQEDSAVYLCASSPPGGGITDTQYFGPGTRLTVL.

This sequence joins TRBV28 and TRBJ1-2, with unresolved D. The CDR3 totals 12 residues. Trimming removed 11 bases from V and 5 bases from J, with 15 bases in between. Germline CDR1 and CDR2: MDHEN and SYDVKM. CDR3 sequence (DNA): TGTGCCGTGGGGAAGGGAAGTTATGGCTACACCTTC. Encoded protein: CAVGKGSYGYTF.

The chain uses TRBV6-5 and TRBJ1-4, with 10 bases that match TRBD1. V shed 0 bases, J shed 7 bases, and the junction held 5 bases outside the gene matches. Looked up from germline, CDR1 is MNHEY and CDR2 is SVGAGI. The CDR3 spans 16 residues. The CDR3, as DNA: TGTGCCAGCAGTTACTCATTCGGACAGGGGGTTGAAAAACTGTTTTTT. It is translated as CASSYSFGQGVEKLFF.